This TCR beta chain emerged from a study of blood T cell repertoires in COVID-19. About the study: Acute and convalescent COVID-19 samples came from the United States, Italy and Spain. T cells, B-cell-depleted T cells, or PBMCs provided the cDNA or gDNA that served as material.

In the authors' workflow: Amplification of reference gene primers provided the estimated nucleated cell counts. Repertoires were generated with immunoSEQ multiplex PCR, while TCRdb's copy carries only in-frame clones and drops some. D and trimming come from the DNA, and the V and J calls and clone size come from that table. The sample has 200,000 or so clones, approximately 87% seen once. V dropped 5 bases and J dropped 4 bases, with 14 bases sitting between them. Germline CDR1 is MDHEN and CDR2 is SYDVKM. The CDR3 covers 14 residues. The TCR originated in a woman aged 70-85 years with acute or convalescent COVID-19. V gene TRBV28 combines with J gene TRBJ1-2, with D unclear. The sample taken for sequencing was peripheral blood. The CDR3 bases are TGTGCCAGCAGTATTTTGAGAGGGTCCTATGGCTACACCTTC. Its translation: CASSILRGSYGYTF.